A single TCR beta chain is shown here with its context. Its antigen is still unknown. The record originates from a study of T cell repertoires in cytomegalovirus infection. About the research overall: It was the public TCR beta signatures that indicated both CMV infection and matching HLA type.

TCRdb independently ran MiXCR on the reads; one entry per CDR3 protein. The sample records fewer than 300,000 distinct CDR3 sequences, about a quarter being singletons. Overall study findings and caveats: Dominating the ex vivo response were TCR beta clonotypes that were CMV-specific and HLA-C-restricted. There were carriers of CMV plus the relevant HLA, and cumulative public TCR beta family frequency identified them.

V trimming: 2 bases; J trimming: 2 bases; junction bases outside the gene matches: 8. The CDR3 has 16 amino acids. Germline V gene sequence: CDR1 SGHRS, CDR2 YFSETQ. Sample: PBMCs. This chain links TRBV5-1 with TRBJ2-7; 9 bases are a match to TRBD1. The TCR originated in a human donor in good health (CMV status not recorded). Some clones in this sample may be carry-over from other donors' samples. The DNA for the CDR3 is TGCGCCAGCAGCTTCCCTACCGGGACAGGGACCTACGAGCAGTACTTC. It is translated as CASSFPTGTGTYEQYF. The whole variable domain, remainder taken from reference TRBV5-1 and TRBJ2-7, is KAGVTQTPRYLIKTRGQQVTLSCSPISGHRSVSWYQQTPGQGLQFLFEYFSETQRNKGNFPGRFSGRQFSNSRSEMNVSTLELGDSALYLCASSFPTGTGTYEQYFGPGTRLTVT.